This T cell receptor beta chain was recorded in a study of blood T cell repertoires in COVID-19. Donors in Cohort 3 counted as recovered after two negative PCRs, clearance, or symptom resolution. There are 11 residues in the CDR3. V shed 5 bases and J shed 5 bases, with 7 bases lying between them. Germline V lookup: CDR1 DFQATT, CDR2 SNEGSKA (reference sequence). In the authors' workflow: Amplification with reference gene primers provided the estimates of nucleated cell counts. Using immunoSEQ multiplex PCR, the repertoire was profiled, and TCRdb retains in-frame clones only, with some absent. D and trimming come from the DNA, and the V and J calls and clone size come from that table. Of some 260,000 clones listed, under 90% are singletons.

The rearrangement links TRBV20-1 to TRBJ2-1, with D perhaps TRBD1 (5 bases). The sequencing sample was made of PBMCs or T cells enriched from blood (not recorded which). The source of this sequence is a man aged 35-49 years who had recovered from COVID-19. The CDR3 loop reads CSAATDNEQFF. CDR3 bases: TGCAGTGCTGCGACAGACAATGAGCAGTTCTTC.